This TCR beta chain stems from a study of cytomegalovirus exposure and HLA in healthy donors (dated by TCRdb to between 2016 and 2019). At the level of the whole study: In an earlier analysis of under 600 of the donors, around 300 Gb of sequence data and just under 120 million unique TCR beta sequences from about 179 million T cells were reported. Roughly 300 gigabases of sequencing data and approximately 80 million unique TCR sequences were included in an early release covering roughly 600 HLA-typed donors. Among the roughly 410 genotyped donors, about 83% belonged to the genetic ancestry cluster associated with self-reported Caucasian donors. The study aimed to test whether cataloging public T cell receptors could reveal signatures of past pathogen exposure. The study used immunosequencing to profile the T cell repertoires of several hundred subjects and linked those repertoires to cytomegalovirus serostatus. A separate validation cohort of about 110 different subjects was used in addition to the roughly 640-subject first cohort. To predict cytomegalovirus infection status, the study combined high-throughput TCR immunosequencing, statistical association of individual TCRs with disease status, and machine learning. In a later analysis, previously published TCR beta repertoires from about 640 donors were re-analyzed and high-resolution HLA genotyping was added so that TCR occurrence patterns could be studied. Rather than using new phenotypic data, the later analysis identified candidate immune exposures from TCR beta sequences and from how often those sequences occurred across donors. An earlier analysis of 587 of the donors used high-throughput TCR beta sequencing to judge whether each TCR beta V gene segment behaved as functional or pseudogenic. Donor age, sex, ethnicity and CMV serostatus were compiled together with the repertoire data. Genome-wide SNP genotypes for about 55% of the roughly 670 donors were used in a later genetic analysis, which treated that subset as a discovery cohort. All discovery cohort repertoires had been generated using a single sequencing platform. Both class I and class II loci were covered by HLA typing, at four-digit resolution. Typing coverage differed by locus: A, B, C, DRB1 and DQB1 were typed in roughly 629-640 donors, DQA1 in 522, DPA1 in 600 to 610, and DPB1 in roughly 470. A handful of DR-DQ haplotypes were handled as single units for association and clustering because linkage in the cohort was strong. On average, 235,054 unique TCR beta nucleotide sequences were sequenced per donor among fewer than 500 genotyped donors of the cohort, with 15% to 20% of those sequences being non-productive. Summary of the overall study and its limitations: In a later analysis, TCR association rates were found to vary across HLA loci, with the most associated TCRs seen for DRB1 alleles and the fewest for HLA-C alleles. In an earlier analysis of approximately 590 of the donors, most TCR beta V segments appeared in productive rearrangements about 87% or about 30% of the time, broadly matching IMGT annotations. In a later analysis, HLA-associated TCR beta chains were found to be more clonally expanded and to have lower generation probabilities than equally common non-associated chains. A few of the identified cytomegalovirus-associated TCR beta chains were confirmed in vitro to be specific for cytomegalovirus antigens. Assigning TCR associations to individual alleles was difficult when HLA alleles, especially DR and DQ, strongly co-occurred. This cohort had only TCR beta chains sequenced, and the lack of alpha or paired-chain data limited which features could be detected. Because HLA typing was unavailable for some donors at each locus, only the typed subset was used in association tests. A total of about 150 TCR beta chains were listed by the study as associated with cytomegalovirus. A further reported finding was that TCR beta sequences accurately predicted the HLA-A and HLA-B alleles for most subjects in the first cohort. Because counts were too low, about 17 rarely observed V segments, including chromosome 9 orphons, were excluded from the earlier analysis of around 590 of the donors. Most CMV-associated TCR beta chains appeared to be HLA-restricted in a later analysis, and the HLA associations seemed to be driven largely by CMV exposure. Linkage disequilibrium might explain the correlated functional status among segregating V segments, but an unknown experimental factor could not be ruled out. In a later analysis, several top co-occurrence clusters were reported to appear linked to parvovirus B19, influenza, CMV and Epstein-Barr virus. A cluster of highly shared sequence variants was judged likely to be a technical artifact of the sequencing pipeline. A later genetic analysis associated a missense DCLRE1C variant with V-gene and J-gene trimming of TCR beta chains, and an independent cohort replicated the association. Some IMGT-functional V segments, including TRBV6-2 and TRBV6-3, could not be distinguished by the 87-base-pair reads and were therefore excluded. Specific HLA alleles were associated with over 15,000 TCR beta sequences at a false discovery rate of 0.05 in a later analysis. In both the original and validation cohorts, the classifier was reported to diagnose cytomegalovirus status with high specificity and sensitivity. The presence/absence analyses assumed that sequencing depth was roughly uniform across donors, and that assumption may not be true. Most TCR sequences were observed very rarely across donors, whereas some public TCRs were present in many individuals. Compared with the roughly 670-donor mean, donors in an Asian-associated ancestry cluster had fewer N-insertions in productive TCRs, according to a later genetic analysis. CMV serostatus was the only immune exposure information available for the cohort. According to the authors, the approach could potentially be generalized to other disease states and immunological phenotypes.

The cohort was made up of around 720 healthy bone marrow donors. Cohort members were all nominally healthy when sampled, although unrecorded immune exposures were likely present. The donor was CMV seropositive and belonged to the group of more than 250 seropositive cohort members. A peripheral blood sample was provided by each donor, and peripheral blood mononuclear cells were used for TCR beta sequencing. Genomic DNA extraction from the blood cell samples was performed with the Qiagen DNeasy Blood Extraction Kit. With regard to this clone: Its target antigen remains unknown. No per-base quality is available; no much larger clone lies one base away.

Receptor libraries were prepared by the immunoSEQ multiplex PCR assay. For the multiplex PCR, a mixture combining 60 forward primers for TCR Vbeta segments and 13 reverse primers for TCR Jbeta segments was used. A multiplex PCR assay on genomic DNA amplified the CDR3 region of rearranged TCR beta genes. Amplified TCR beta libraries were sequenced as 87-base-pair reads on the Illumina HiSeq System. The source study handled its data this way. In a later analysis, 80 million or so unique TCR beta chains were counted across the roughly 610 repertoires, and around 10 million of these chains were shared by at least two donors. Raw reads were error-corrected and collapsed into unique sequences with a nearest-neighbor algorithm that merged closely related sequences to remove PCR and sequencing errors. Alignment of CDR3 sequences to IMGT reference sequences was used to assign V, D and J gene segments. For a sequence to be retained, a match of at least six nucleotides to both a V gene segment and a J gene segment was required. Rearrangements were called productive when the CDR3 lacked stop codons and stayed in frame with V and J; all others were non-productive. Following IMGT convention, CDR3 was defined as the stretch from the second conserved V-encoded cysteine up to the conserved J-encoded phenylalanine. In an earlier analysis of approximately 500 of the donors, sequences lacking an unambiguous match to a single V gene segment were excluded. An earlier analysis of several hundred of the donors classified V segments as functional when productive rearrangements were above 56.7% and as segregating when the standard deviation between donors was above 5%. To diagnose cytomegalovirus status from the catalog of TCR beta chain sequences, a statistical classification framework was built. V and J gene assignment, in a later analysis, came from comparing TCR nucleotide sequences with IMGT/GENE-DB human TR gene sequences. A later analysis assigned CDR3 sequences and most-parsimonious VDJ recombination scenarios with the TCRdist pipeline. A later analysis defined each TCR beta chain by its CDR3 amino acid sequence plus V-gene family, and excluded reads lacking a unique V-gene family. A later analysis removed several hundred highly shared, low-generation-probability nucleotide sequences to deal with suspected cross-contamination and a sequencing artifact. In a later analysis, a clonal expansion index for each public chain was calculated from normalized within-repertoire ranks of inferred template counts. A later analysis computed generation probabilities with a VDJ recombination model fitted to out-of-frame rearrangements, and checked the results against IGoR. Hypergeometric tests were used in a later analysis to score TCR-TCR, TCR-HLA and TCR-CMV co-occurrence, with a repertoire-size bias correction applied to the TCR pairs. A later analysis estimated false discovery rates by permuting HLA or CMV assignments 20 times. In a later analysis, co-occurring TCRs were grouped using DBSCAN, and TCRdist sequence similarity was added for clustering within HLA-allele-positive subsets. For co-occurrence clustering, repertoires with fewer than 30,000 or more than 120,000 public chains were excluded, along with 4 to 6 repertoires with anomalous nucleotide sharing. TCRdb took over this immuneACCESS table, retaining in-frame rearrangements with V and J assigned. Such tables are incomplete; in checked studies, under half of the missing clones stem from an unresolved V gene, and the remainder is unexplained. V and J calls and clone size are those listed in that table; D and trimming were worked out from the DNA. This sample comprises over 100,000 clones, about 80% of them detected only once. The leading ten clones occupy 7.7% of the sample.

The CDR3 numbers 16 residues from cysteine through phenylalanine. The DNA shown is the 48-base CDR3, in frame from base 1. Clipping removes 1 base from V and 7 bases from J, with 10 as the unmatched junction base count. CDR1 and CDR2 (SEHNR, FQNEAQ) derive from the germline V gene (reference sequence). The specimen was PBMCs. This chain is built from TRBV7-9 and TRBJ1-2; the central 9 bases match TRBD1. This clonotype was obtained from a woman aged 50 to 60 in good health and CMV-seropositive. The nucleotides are TGTGCCAGCAGCTTAGGCGGGACAGGGAGCCTTGTTGGCTACACCTTC. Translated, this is CASSLGGTGSLVGYTF.